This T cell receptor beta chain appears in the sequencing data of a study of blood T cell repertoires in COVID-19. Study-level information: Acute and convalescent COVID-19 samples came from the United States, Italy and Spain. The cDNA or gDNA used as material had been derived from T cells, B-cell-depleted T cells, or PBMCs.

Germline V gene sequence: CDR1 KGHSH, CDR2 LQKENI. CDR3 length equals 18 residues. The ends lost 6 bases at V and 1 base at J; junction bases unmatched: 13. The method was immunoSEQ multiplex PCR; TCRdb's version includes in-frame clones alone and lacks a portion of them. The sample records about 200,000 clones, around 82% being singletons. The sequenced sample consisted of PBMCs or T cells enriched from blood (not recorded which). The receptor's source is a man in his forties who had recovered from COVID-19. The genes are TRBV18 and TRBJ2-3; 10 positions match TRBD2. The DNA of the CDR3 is TGTGCCAGCTCCCCTAGTGCTAGCGGGAGTTCCCGCACAGATACGCAGTATTTT. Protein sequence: CASSPSASGSSRTDTQYF.